This TCR beta chain was recovered during a study of vaccination and CD4 T cells after COVID-19. Overall study results and limits: Investigators enrolled relatively few convalescent patients and included no early post-infection timepoints.

Sequencing of cultured CD4+ T cell DNA used the Oncomine TCR Beta short-read assay. DNA came from CD4+ T cells after culture. TCRdb re-called the PCR reads through MiXCR, storing one row per CDR3 protein. The profile shows about 15,000 distinct CDR3 sequences, about half of them singletons. Germline CDR1 and CDR2: DFQATT and SNEGSKA (reference sequence). The V end lost 6 bases, the J end lost 5 bases, and 15 bases lay between the germline ends. The CDR3 loop spans 13 amino acids. Treatment indicated: roughly 10-day PBMC culture with coronavirus spike peptide pools or control peptides (ViraFEST assay). A few counts support this clonotype. Its antigen is unidentified.

Source material: CD4+ T cells from blood, cultured in vitro. This sequence originates from a human donor who had recovered from COVID-19. The chain has TRBV20-1 and TRBJ2-3; D could derive from TRBD1 or TRBD2 (5 bases each). CDR3 region: CSARVGARDTQYF. Written as DNA, the CDR3 is TGCAGTGCCCGGGTCGGGGCGCGAGATACGCAGTATTTT.